This T cell receptor beta chain was sequenced during a study of blood T cells in healthy people across ages. A sample-barcoded 5' primer and a J-beta primer mix were used in a second PCR of roughly 7 to 12 cycles. A template-switch adaptor with 12 random nucleotides tagged each cDNA molecule. TCRdb analysed the 5' RACE reads with MiXCR anew, one entry per CDR3 protein. The table includes some 640,000 distinct CDR3 sequences, approximately 30% detected once. CDR3 size: 15 residues. CDR1 is SQVTM and CDR2 is ANQGSEA in the germline V gene. The V gene end was trimmed by 5 bases and the J gene end by 2 bases; junction bases not matched to a gene: 8. This clonotype was observed many times.

Sequenced sample: blood. The sequence was obtained from a woman older than 75 in good health. The V gene is TRBV29-1, the J gene TRBJ2-7, with 11 positions matching TRBD2. In DNA, the CDR3 is TGCAGCGTTCGTACCGGGACTAGCGGAACCTACGAGCAGTACTTC. Translated, it gives CSVRTGTSGTYEQYF.